This passage covers 21 T cell receptor beta chains from one sample sequenced in a study of OX40 agonist ivuxolimab in advanced cancers. The repertoire was sequenced with immunoSEQ multiplex PCR; TCRdb's copy has only in-frame clones and lacks some. Of around 95,000 clones in the sample, roughly 93% were seen once. The sample in question was CD4+ or CD8+ T cells sorted from blood, obtained in a trial of the OX40 agonist ivuxolimab. These receptors originate from an adult with an advanced solid tumor such as melanoma, head and neck, liver or kidney cancer.

This rearrangement joins TRBV6-6 to TRBJ2-7, with 8 positions matching TRBD2. Trimming cost V 7 bases and J 0 bases; bases outside gene matches: 8. The CDR3 spans 15 residues. The germline V gene has CDR1 MNHNY and CDR2 SVGAGI (reference sequence). As DNA, the CDR3 is TGTGCCAGCACCCGTAGCGGGGTACACTCCTACGAGCAGTACTTC. It is translated as CASTRSGVHSYEQYF.

This clone appeared once. The chain combines TRBV28 with TRBJ1-4, with a tentative D call TRBD1 (6 bases). The CDR3 is 15 amino acids. The germline V and J ends were trimmed by 2 bases and 4 bases, with 11 bases remaining between them. Germline loops: CDR1 MDHEN, CDR2 SYDVKM. In DNA form, the CDR3 reads TGTGCCAGCAGTTTAGTCCAGGGGTATAATGAAAAACTGTTTTTT. This sequence encodes CASSLVQGYNEKLFF.

The V and J genes are TRBV7-2 and TRBJ2-3; D remains unclear. V was clipped by 3 bases and J by 4 bases, with 8 bases between them. Germline V gene sequence: CDR1 SGHTA, CDR2 FQGNSA. This CDR3 contains 13 residues. The CDR3: CASSFGGADTQYF. CDR3 nucleotides: TGTGCCAGCAGCTTCGGTGGCGCAGATACGCAGTATTTT. Full variable domain (outside the CDR3, taken from reference TRBV7-2 and TRBJ2-3): GAGVSQSPSNKVTEKGKDVELRCDPISGHTALYWYRQSLGQGLEFLIYFQGNSAPDKSGLPSDRFSAERTGGSVSTLTIQRTQQEDSAVYLCASSFGGADTQYFGPGTRLTVL.

The V and J genes are TRBV7-7 and TRBJ2-2; D not certain. V was shortened by 5 bases and J by 4 bases, with 8 bases between the two germline ends. Germline V gene sequence: CDR1 SSHAT, CDR2 FNYEAQ (reference sequence). This CDR3 is built from 13 residues. CDR3 residues: CASSPDITGELFF. Here the CDR3 DNA reads TGTGCCAGCAGCCCAGATATCACCGGGGAGCTGTTTTTT.

This clone is a singleton in its sample. The chain uses TRBV19 and TRBJ2-2, with D unclear. The CDR3 is 12 amino acids. In germline, CDR1 is LNHDA, CDR2 SQIVND (reference sequence). The V end was cut by 2 bases, the J end by 6 bases, with 4 bases between. CDR3 protein: CASSIPPGELFF. CDR3 nucleotides: TGTGCCAGTAGTATACCCCCCGGGGAGCTGTTTTTT.

The chain uses TRBV11-2 and TRBJ2-7, with D possibly TRBD1 on 5 matching bases. The CDR3 loop spans 15 amino acids. V was clipped by 6 bases and J by 1 base, with 16 bases between them. Germline lookup yields CDR1 SGHAT and CDR2 FQNNGV. DNA for the CDR3: TGTGCCAGCAGGATGGGCAGGGTCGGTTCCTACGAGCAGTACTTC. As protein: CASRMGRVGSYEQYF.

The rearrangement uses TRBV18 and TRBJ1-2; tentatively, D is TRBD1 (5 bases). CDR3 length equals 13 residues. Germline CDR1 KGHSH, CDR2 LQKENI. V lost 3 bases, J lost 1 base, and 6 bases lay in between. The CDR3 DNA reads TGTGCCAGCTCACCGGGGGATAACTATGGCTACACCTTC. Protein: CASSPGDNYGYTF.

The chain couples TRBV7-6 to TRBJ2-5; 9 bases map to TRBD2. The trim removed 1 base at V and 4 bases at J, leaving 4 bases unmatched. Germline CDR1 and CDR2: SGHVS and FNYEAQ. This CDR3 has 15 amino acids. The CDR3 spells CASSLGGSGRETQYF. The CDR3 nucleotides are TGTGCCAGCAGCTTAGGGGGTAGCGGGAGAGAGACCCAGTACTTC.

This clone was detected once. V is TRBV7-2 and J is TRBJ2-5, with D unresolved. The germline V and J ends were trimmed by 5 bases and 1 base, with 14 bases remaining between them. Germline loops: CDR1 SGHTA, CDR2 FQGNSA. CDR3 length equals 15 residues. The DNA for the CDR3 is TGTGCCAGCAGCCCTACTGGAACTCTCCAAGAGACCCAGTACTTC. This codes for CASSPTGTLQETQYF.

The V call is TRBV5-1, the J call TRBJ1-2; 9 nucleotides match TRBD1. Germline CDR1 SGHRS, CDR2 YFSETQ. This CDR3 is 14 amino acids long. J was trimmed by 7 bases and V by 4 bases; bases with no gene match: 8. CDR3 region: CASSGGQGILGYTF. The CDR3 DNA reads as TGCGCCAGCAGCGGGGGACAGGGAATTCTTGGCTACACCTTC.

V and J are TRBV28 and TRBJ2-3; D might be TRBD2 (6 bases). The CDR3 has 12 residues. CDR1 MDHEN and CDR2 SYDVKM come from the germline V gene. The V and J ends lost 3 bases and 8 bases respectively, with 9 bases between them. CDR3 coding DNA: TGTGCCAGCAGTTTTTTCGGGGGTACGCAGTATTTT. It specifies CASSFFGGTQYF.

This rearrangement joins TRBV4-1 to TRBJ2-7, with TRBD2 identical over 7 bases. CDR3 length: 14 residues. V dropped 1 base and J dropped 4; count of bases not matched to a gene: 4. Per germline, CDR1 MGHRA and CDR2 YSYEKL. The chain's CDR3 is CASSQGLAQYEQYF. CDR3 DNA: TGCGCCAGCAGCCAAGGACTAGCCCAATACGAGCAGTACTTC.

The rearrangement links TRBV7-2 to TRBJ1-3, with a weak D call TRBD1 (5 bases). Trimming took 5 bases from V and 0 from J, leaving 11 bases between them. The CDR3 consists of 15 residues. Per germline, CDR1 SGHTA and CDR2 FQGNSA. The CDR3 nucleotides are TGTGCCAGCAGCAGTTACACAGGCTCTGGAAACACCATATATTTT. This sequence encodes CASSSYTGSGNTIYF.

The chain's CDR3 is CASSPGGTSGGAGANVLTF. The CDR3 DNA reads TGTGCCAGCAGCCCGGGGGGGACTAGCGGGGGTGCTGGGGCCAACGTCCTGACTTTC. The rearrangement uses TRBV5-4 and TRBJ2-6; TRBD2 matches 14 bases. Germline-derived CDR1 and CDR2 are SGHNT and YYREEE (reference sequence). This CDR3 region has 19 residues. After removal of 4 bases from V and 2 bases from J, the junction contained 8 bases not matched to a gene.

The chain couples TRBV10-3 to TRBJ2-1, with D possibly being TRBD2 (5 bases). V gave up 3 bases and J gave up 7 bases, with 13 bases separating them. The germline V gene encodes CDR1 ENHRY and CDR2 SYGVKD. The CDR3 loop spans 14 amino acids. The CDR3 nucleotides are TGTGCCATCAGTGACTCGCTAGCCCAGAATGAGCAGTTCTTC. Protein product: CAISDSLAQNEQFF.

The rearrangement joins TRBV7-2 to TRBJ2-1; the D gene could be TRBD1 or TRBD2 (6 bases each). This CDR3 spans 18 amino acids. The germline gives CDR1 SGHTA, CDR2 FQGNSA. Trimming shortened V by 5 bases and J by 10 bases, and 30 bases separated the two germline ends. The CDR3 sequence: CASSPLPRGGLGGTEQFF. In DNA, the CDR3 is TGTGCCAGCAGCCCCCTTCCTCGGGGCGGGCTAGGGGGGACGGAGCAGTTCTTC.

This clone came up once. The chain carries TRBV18 and TRBJ1-2; TRBD1 matches 7 bases. The ends lost 6 bases at V and 6 bases at J; junction bases unmatched: 4. CDR1 and CDR2 (germline): KGHSH, LQKENI. This CDR3 comprises 12 residues. The CDR3 spells CASSQQGNGYTF. In DNA, the CDR3 is TGTGCCAGCTCGCAACAGGGGAATGGCTACACCTTC.

The chain joins TRBV10-2 to TRBJ1-1, with D maybe TRBD1 (5 bases). Germline CDR1 is WSHSY and CDR2 is SAAADI. Deletions cut 6 bases from V and 4 bases from J, with 15 bases between. The CDR3 loop spans 14 amino acids. The CDR3 is CASRGTLGVTEAFF. The CDR3 nucleotides are TGCGCCAGCAGGGGGACTCTCGGGGTCACTGAAGCTTTCTTT.

The chain recombines TRBV6-5 with TRBJ1-5; 7 nucleotides agree with TRBD1. Trimming removed 6 bases from V and 2 bases from J; junction bases left unmatched: 7. This CDR3 region has 15 residues. Germline CDR1 is MNHEY and CDR2 is SVGAGI. This chain's CDR3 is CASSGTAGGNQPQHF. The CDR3, as DNA: TGTGCCAGCAGCGGGACAGCCGGTGGCAATCAGCCCCAGCATTTT.

The chain employs TRBV19 and TRBJ1-1; TRBD1 matches at 8 bases. Germline trimming cut 6 bases from V and 3 bases from J; bases unmatched to any gene: 3. Germline-derived CDR1 and CDR2 are LNHDA and SQIVND (reference sequence). The CDR3 spans 13 residues. The CDR3 protein is CASRRTGYTEAFF. The CDR3, as DNA: TGTGCCAGTAGGAGGACAGGGTACACTGAAGCTTTCTTT.

The CDR3 region is CSVEDRGQGANYGYTF. In DNA, the CDR3 is TGCAGCGTTGAAGATAGGGGACAGGGGGCAAACTATGGCTACACCTTC. This chain joins TRBV29-1 and TRBJ1-2; 12 positions agree with TRBD1. Germline-derived CDR1 and CDR2 are SQVTM and ANQGSEA. This CDR3 is built from 16 residues. V lost 0 bases to trimming and J lost 2 bases; unmatched junction nucleotides: 4.